This entry is about one T cell receptor (beta chain). The data are from a study of blood T cell repertoires in COVID-19. The germline gives CDR1 LNHDA, CDR2 SQIVND (reference sequence). J gave up 2 bases and V 10 bases, and 10 bases lay outside the gene matches. This CDR3 spans 15 amino acids. As originally analysed: Amplification of reference gene primers provided the estimated nucleated cell counts. Profiling relied on immunoSEQ multiplex PCR, and the TCRdb table lists in-frame clones only, not all of them. That table gives V, J and clone size, and the DNA gave D and trimming. The table lists under 350,000 clones, roughly 90% of them singletons. Recovery meant two consecutive negative NP/OP PCR tests, professional clearance, or resolved symptoms.

Material: PBMCs or T cells enriched from blood (not recorded which). The TCR originated in a man aged 55 to 70 who had recovered from COVID-19. This chain connects TRBV19 to TRBJ1-5; 8 bases align to TRBD1. The CDR3 nucleotides read TGTGCCACCGAAATCGGGACAGGCCGCAATCAGCCCCAGCATTTT. Protein: CATEIGTGRNQPQHF.